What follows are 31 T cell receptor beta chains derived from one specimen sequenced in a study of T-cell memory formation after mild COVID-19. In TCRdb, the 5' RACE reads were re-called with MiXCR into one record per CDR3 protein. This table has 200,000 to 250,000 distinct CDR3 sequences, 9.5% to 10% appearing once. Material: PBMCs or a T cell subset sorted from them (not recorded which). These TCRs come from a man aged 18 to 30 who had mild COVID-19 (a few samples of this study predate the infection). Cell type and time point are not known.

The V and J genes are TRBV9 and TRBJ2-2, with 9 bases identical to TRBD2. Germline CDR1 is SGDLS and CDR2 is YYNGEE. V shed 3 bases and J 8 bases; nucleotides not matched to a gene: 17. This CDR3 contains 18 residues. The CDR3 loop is CASSGASGTSPARGELFF. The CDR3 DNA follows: TGTGCCAGCAGCGGCGCCTCCGGGACTAGCCCCGCGAGAGGGGAGCTGTTTTTT.

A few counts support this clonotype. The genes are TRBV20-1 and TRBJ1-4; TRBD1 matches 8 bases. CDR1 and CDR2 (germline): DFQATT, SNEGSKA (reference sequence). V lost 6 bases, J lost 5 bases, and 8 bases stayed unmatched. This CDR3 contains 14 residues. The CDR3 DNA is TGCAGTGCAGGACCCGGACAGGGAAATGAAAAACTGTTTTTT. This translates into CSAGPGQGNEKLFF.

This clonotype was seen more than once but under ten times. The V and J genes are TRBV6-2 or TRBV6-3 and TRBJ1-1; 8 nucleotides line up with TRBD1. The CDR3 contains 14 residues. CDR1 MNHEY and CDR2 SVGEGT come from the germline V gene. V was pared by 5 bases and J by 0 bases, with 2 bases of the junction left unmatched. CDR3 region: CASSPGGLNTEAFF. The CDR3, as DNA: TGTGCCAGCAGTCCAGGGGGCCTGAACACTGAAGCTTTCTTT.

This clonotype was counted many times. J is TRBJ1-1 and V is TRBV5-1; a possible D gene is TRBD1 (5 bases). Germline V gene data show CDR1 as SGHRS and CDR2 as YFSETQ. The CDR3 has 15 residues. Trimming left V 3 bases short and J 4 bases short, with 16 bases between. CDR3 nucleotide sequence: TGCGCCAGCAGCTACGAAGGGCAGGGCCGCACTGAAGCTTTCTTT. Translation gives CASSYEGQGRTEAFF.

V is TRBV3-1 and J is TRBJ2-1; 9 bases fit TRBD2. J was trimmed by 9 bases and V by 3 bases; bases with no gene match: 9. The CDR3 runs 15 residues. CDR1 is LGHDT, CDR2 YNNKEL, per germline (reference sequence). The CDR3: CASSQIAGVRSEQFF. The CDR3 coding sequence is TGTGCCAGCAGCCAGATAGCGGGGGTTCGTTCTGAGCAGTTCTTC.

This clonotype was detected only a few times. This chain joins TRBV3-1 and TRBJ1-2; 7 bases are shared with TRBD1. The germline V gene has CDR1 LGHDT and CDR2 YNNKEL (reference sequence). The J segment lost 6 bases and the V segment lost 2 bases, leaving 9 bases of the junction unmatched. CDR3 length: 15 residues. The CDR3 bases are TGTGCCAGCAGCCAATCCAGGGACAGCGGCGATGGCTACACCTTC. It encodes CASSQSRDSGDGYTF.

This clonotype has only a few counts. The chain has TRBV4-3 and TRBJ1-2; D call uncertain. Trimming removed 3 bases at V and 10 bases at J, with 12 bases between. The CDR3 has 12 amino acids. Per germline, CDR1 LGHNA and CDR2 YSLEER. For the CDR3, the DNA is TGCGCCAGCAGCCAGGAACAGAGAAACTACACCTTC. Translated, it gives CASSQEQRNYTF.

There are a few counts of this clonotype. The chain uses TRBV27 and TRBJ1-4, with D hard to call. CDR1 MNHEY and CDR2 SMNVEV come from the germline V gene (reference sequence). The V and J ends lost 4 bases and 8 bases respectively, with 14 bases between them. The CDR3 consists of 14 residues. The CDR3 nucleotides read TGTGCCAGCAGTTCCACCCTCAGGAGGGAAAAACTGTTTTTT. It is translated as CASSSTLRREKLFF.

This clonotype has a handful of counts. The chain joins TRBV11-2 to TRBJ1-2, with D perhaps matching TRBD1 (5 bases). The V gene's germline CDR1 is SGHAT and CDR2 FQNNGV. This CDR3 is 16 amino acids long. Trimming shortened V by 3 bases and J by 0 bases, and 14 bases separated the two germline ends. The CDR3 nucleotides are TGTGCCAGCAGCTTTGGGGCAGCGGTAACTAACTATGGCTACACCTTC. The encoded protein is CASSFGAAVTNYGYTF.

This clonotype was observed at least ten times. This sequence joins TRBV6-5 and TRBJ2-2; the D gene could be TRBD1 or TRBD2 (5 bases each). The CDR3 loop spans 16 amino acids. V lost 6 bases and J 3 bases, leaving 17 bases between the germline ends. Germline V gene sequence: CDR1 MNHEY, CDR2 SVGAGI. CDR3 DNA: TGTGCCAGCAGGCCCGTTGGGGGACGGTACACCGGGGAGCTGTTTTTT. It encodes CASRPVGGRYTGELFF.

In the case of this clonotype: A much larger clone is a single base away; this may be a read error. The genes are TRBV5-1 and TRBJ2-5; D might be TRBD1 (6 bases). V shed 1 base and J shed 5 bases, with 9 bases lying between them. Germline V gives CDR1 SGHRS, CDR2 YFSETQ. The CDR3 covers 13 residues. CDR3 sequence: CASSLTGRETQYF. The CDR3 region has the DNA TGCGCCAGCAGCTTGACAGGGCGGGAGACCCAGTACTTC.

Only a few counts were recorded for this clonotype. The CDR3 region has the DNA TGTGCCGTCTTGACGTGGAGGACAATAAGCTCCTACGAGCAGTACTTC. This gives the protein CAVLTWRTISSYEQYF. The chain has TRBV6-5 and TRBJ2-7, with D tentatively TRBD1 or TRBD2 (5 bases each). The V gene's germline CDR1 is MNHEY and CDR2 SVGAGI. Trimming shortened V by 11 bases and J by 0 bases, and 23 bases separated the two germline ends. The CDR3 covers 16 residues.

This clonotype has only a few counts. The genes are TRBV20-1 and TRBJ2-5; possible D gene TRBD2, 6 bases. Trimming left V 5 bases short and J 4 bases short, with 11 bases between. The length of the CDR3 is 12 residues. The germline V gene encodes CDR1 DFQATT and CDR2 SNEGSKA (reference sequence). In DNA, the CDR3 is TGCAGTGCTGGGGACTGGAGAGAGACCCAGTACTTC. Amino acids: CSAGDWRETQYF.

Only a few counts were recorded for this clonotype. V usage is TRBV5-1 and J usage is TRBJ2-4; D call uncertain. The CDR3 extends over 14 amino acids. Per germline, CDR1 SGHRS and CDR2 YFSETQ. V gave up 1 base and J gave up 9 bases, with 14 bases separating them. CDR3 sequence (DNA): TGCGCCAGCAGCTTGAGGACCGACACCGGCATTCAGTACTTC. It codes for CASSLRTDTGIQYF. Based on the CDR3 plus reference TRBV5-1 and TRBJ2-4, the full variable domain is KAGVTQTPRYLIKTRGQQVTLSCSPISGHRSVSWYQQTPGQGLQFLFEYFSETQRNKGNFPGRFSGRQFSNSRSEMNVSTLELGDSALYLCASSLRTDTGIQYFGAGTRLSVL.

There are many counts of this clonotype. CDR3 region: CASSFGVQETQYF. CDR3 in DNA: TGCGCCAGCAGCTTTGGGGTGCAAGAGACCCAGTACTTC. The chain has TRBV5-1 and TRBJ2-5; D not resolved. Germline CDR1 is SGHRS and CDR2 is YFSETQ. This CDR3 spans 13 amino acids. V was shortened by 2 bases and J by 2 bases, with 7 bases between the two germline ends.

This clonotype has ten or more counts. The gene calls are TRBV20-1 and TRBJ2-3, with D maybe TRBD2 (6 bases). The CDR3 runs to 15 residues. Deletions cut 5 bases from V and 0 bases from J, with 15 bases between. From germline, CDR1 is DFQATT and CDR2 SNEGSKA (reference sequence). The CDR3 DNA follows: TGCAGTGCTCCCCTTGTTGGGGGGAGCACAGATACGCAGTATTTT. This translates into CSAPLVGGSTDTQYF.

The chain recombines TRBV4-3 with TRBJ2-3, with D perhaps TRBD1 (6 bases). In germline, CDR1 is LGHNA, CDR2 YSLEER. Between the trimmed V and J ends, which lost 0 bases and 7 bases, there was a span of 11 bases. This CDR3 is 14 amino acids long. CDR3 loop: CASSQEWGQNTQYF. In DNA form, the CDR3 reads TGCGCCAGCAGCCAAGAATGGGGGCAAAATACGCAGTATTTT.

The CDR3: CAISIRGLAGGPETQYF. Written as DNA, the CDR3 is TGTGCCATCTCCATCCGCGGACTAGCGGGGGGGCCGGAGACCCAGTACTTC. The chain has TRBV10-3 and TRBJ2-5, with TRBD2 identical over 15 bases. J gave up 5 bases and V 8 bases, and 12 bases lay outside the gene matches. Germline-derived CDR1 and CDR2 are ENHRY and SYGVKD. CDR3 size: 17 residues.

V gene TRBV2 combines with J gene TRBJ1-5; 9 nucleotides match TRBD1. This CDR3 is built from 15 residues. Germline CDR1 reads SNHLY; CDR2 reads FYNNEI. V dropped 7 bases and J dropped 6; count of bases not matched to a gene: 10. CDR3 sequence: CASTPTGGRGQPQHF. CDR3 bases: TGTGCCAGCACCCCGACAGGGGGACGAGGTCAGCCCCAGCATTTT.

CDR3 residues: CASSPWVSNTEAFF. The CDR3 nucleotides read TGTGCCAGCAGCCCGTGGGTGTCGAACACTGAAGCTTTCTTT. This chain joins TRBV2 and TRBJ1-1; no definite D call. The ends were cut back, 6 bases at V and 1 base at J, with 12 bases in the middle. The germline V gene has CDR1 SNHLY and CDR2 FYNNEI. The CDR3 has 14 amino acids. The variable domain in full, with the rest retrieved from reference TRBV2 and TRBJ1-1, is EPEVTQTPSHQVTQMGQEVILRCVPISNHLYFYWYRQILGQKVEFLVSFYNNEISEKSEIFDDQFSVERPDGSNFTLKIRSTKLEDSAMYFCASSPWVSNTEAFFGQGTRLTVV.

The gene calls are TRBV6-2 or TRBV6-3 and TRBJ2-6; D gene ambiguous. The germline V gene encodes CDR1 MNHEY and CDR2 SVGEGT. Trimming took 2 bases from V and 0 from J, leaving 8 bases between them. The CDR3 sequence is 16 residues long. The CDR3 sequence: CASSYVSGSGANVLTF. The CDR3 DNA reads TGTGCCAGCAGTTACGTTTCAGGCTCTGGGGCCAACGTCCTGACTTTC.

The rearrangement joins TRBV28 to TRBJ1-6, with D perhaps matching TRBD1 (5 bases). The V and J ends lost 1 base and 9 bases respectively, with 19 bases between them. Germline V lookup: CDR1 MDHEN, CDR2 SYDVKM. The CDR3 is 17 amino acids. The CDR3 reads CASSLLDWEGNISPLHF. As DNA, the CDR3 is TGTGCCAGCAGTTTATTAGACTGGGAGGGGAACATTTCACCCCTCCACTTT.

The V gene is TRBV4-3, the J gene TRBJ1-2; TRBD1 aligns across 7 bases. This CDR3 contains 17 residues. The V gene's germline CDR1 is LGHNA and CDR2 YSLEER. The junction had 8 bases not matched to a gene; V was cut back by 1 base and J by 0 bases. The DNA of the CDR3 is TGCGCCAGCAGCCAAGGAAGGGGGCCCTTAGCTAACTATGGCTACACCTTC. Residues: CASSQGRGPLANYGYTF.

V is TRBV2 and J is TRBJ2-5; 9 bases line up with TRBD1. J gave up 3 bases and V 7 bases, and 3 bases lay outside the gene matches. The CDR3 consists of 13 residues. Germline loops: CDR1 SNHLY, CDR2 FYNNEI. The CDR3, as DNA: TGTGCCAGCAACGACAGGGGGGAAGAGACCCAGTACTTC. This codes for CASNDRGEETQYF.

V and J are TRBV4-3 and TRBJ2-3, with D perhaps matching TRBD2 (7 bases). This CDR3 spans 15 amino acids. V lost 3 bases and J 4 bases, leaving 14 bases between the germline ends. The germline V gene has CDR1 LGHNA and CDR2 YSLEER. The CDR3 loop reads CASSHRGGDSDTQYF. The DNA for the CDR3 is TGCGCCAGCAGCCATAGGGGGGGGGACTCAGATACGCAGTATTTT.

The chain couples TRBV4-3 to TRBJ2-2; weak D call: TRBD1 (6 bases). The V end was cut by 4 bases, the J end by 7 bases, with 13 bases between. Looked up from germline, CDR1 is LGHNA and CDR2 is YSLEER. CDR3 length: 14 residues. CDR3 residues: CASSPGHYFGELFF. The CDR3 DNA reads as TGCGCCAGCAGCCCGGGACATTATTTCGGGGAGCTGTTTTTT.

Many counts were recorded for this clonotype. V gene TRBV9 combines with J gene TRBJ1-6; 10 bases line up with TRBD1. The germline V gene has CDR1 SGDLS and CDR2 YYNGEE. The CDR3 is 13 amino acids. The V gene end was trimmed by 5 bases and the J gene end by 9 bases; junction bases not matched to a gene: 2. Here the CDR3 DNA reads TGTGCCAGCAGTGGACAGGGGGGTTCACCCCTCCACTTT. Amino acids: CASSGQGGSPLHF.

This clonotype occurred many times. CDR3 sequence (DNA): TGCAGTGCTAGACTAGCGGGGGGGTACAATGAGCAGTTCTTC. Its translation: CSARLAGGYNEQFF. The J gene is TRBJ2-1, the V gene TRBV20-1; 12 bases align to TRBD2. The CDR3 contains 14 residues. V shed 2 bases and J 4 bases; nucleotides not matched to a gene: 0. In germline, CDR1 is DFQATT, CDR2 SNEGSKA (reference sequence).

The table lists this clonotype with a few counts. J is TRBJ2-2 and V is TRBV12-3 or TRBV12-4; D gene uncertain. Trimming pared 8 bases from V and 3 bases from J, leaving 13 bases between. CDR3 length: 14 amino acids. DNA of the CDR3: TGTGCCAGCGGACGACTGATGTACACCGGGGAGCTGTTTTTT. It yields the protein CASGRLMYTGELFF.

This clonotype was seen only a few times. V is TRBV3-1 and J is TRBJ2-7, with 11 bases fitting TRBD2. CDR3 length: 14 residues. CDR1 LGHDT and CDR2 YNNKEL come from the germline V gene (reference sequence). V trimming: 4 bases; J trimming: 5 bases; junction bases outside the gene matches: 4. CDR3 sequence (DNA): TGTGCCAGCAGCCTCACTAGCGGGGGCAACGAGCAGTACTTC. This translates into CASSLTSGGNEQYF.

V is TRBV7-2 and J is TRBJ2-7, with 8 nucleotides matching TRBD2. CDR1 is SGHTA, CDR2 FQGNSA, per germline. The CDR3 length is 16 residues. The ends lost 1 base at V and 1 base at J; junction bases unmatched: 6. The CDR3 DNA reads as TGTGCCAGCAGCTTAGGGGGCGAGCGGGGGTCCTACGAGCAGTACGTC. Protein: CASSLGGERGSYEQYV.